The entry that follows covers one T cell receptor (beta chain) sequence. Its antigen is not yet known. No clone much larger than this one lies a single base away; base qualities are absent. V is pruned by 3 bases and J by 6 bases, leaving 6 bases of the junction without a gene match. The germline V gene sets CDR1 to SGHAT and CDR2 to FQNNGV. Taken from cysteine to phenylalanine, the CDR3 has 14 residues. Only CDR3 DNA remains: 42 bases, in frame from the first base. The cohort consisted of 650 to 700 healthy bone marrow donors. Cohort members were all nominally healthy when sampled, although unrecorded immune exposures were likely present. The donor tested CMV seronegative and was one of the 352 seronegative cohort members. Every donor gave a peripheral blood sample, and the peripheral blood mononuclear cells from that sample were used for TCR beta sequencing. Genomic DNA extraction from the blood cell samples was performed with the Qiagen DNeasy Blood Extraction Kit.

The sample belongs to a study of cytomegalovirus exposure and HLA in healthy donors (dated by TCRdb to about 2017). Study-level background: An earlier analysis of roughly 570 of the donors reported approximately 300 Gb of sequence data and around 110 million unique TCR beta sequences obtained from roughly 170 million T cells. Genome-wide SNP genotypes for about 60% of the roughly 700 donors were used in a later genetic analysis, which treated that subset as a discovery cohort. In a later analysis, previously published TCR beta repertoires from several hundred donors were re-analyzed and high-resolution HLA genotyping was added so that TCR occurrence patterns could be studied. Among the approximately 400 genotyped donors, 81% belonged to the genetic ancestry cluster associated with self-reported Caucasian donors. Around 330 gigabases of sequencing data and around 80 million unique TCR sequences made up an early release that covered some 640 HLA-typed donors. Because of strong linkage in the cohort, five DR-DQ haplotypes were treated as single units for association and clustering. All discovery cohort repertoires had been generated on a single sequencing platform. Donor age, sex, ethnicity and CMV serostatus were compiled alongside the repertoire data. Class I and class II HLA loci were covered by the typing at four-digit resolution. Typing coverage differed by locus: A, B, C, DRB1 and DQB1 were typed in about 629-640 donors, DQA1 in roughly 500, DPA1 in 600 to 610, and DPB1 in 400 to 490. Rather than using new phenotypic data, the later analysis identified candidate immune exposures from TCR beta sequences and from how often those sequences occurred across donors. In an earlier analysis of 550 to 700 of the donors, high-throughput TCR beta sequencing was used to judge whether each TCR beta V gene segment behaved as functional or pseudogenic. To predict cytomegalovirus infection status, the study brought together high-throughput TCR immunosequencing, statistical association of individual TCRs with disease status, and machine learning. The T cell repertoires of some 700 subjects were profiled by immunosequencing and related to cytomegalovirus serostatus. In addition to the first cohort of 650 to 750 subjects, a separate validation cohort of under 150 different subjects was used. The study aimed to test whether signatures of past pathogen exposure could be identified by cataloging public T cell receptors. Across under 500 genotyped donors of the cohort, an average of approximately 220,000 unique TCR beta nucleotide sequences per donor were sequenced, and around 19% of those sequences were non-productive.

Results the study describes overall, beyond this receptor: Broadly in line with IMGT annotations, most TCR beta V segments showed up in productive rearrangements about 87% or about 30% of the time in an earlier analysis of some 590 of the donors. In a later analysis, HLA-associated TCR beta chains showed more clonal expansion and lower generation probabilities than non-associated chains that were equally common. Most TCR sequences were seen in very few donors, while some public TCRs were found in many individuals. The presence/absence analyses assumed that sequencing depth was roughly uniform across donors, and that assumption may not be true. In a later analysis, most CMV-associated TCR beta chains were found to appear HLA-restricted, with HLA associations seemingly driven largely by CMV exposure. The only immune exposure information available for the cohort was CMV serostatus. A cluster of highly shared sequence variants was judged likely to be a technical artifact of the sequencing pipeline. V-gene and J-gene trimming of TCR beta chains was associated with a missense DCLRE1C variant in a later genetic analysis, and the association was replicated in an independent cohort. A further reported finding was that TCR beta sequences accurately predicted the HLA-A and HLA-B alleles for most subjects in the first cohort. The study listed 150 to 200 TCR beta chains as associated with cytomegalovirus. Because HLA typing was missing for some donors at each locus, association tests included only the typed subset. Linkage disequilibrium might explain the correlated functional status among segregating V segments, but an unknown experimental factor could not be excluded. Because counts were too low, roughly 17 rarely observed V segments, including chromosome 9 orphons, were left out of the earlier analysis of 587 of the donors. Because the 87-base-pair reads could not distinguish some IMGT-functional V segments, including TRBV6-2 and TRBV6-3, those segments were excluded. At a false discovery rate of 0.05, a later analysis linked around 15,000 TCR beta sequences to specific HLA alleles. In this cohort, only TCR beta chains were sequenced, and detectable features were limited by the absence of alpha or paired-chain data. Strong co-occurrence of HLA alleles, especially DR and DQ, made assigning TCR associations to individual alleles difficult. Three of the identified cytomegalovirus-associated TCR beta chains were confirmed in vitro to be specific for cytomegalovirus antigens. The authors suggested that the approach could potentially be generalized to other disease states and immunological phenotypes. In a later analysis, the rate of TCR association differed among HLA loci, with DRB1 alleles having the most associated TCRs and HLA-C alleles having the fewest. In a later analysis, several top co-occurrence clusters were reported to appear linked to parvovirus B19, influenza, CMV and Epstein-Barr virus. In both the original and validation cohorts, the classifier was reported to diagnose cytomegalovirus status with high specificity and sensitivity. According to a later genetic analysis, donors in an Asian-associated ancestry cluster had fewer N-insertions in productive TCRs than the approximately 650-donor mean.

Library prep was done by the immunoSEQ multiplex PCR assay. For the multiplex PCR, a mixture combining 60 forward primers for TCR Vbeta segments and 13 reverse primers for TCR Jbeta segments was used. Amplification of the CDR3 region of rearranged TCR beta genes was performed with a multiplex PCR assay on genomic DNA. The amplified TCR beta libraries were sequenced on the Illumina HiSeq System as 87-base-pair reads. The authors processed their data as follows. Across the roughly 670 repertoires, a later analysis counted some 80 million unique TCR beta chains, roughly 11 million of which were shared by at least two donors. Raw reads were error-corrected and collapsed into unique sequences with a nearest-neighbor algorithm that merged closely related sequences to remove PCR and sequencing errors. To assign V, D and J gene segments, CDR3 sequences were aligned to IMGT reference sequences. For a sequence to be retained, a match of at least six nucleotides to both a V gene segment and a J gene segment was required. A rearrangement counted as productive if the CDR3 had no stop codons and remained in frame with V and J, and every other rearrangement counted as non-productive. Following IMGT convention, CDR3 was defined as the stretch from the second conserved V-encoded cysteine up to the conserved J-encoded phenylalanine. The earlier analysis of some 580 of the donors excluded any sequence lacking an unambiguous match to a single V gene segment. An earlier analysis of several hundred of the donors called V segments functional above 56.7% productive rearrangements and segregating when the between-donor standard deviation exceeded 5%. To diagnose cytomegalovirus status from the catalog of TCR beta chain sequences, a statistical classification framework was built. In a later analysis, TCR nucleotide sequences were compared against IMGT/GENE-DB human TR gene sequences so that V and J genes could be assigned. A later analysis assigned CDR3 sequences and most-parsimonious VDJ recombination scenarios with the TCRdist pipeline. In a later analysis, each TCR beta chain was defined by its CDR3 amino acid sequence together with its V-gene family, and reads without a unique V-gene family were excluded. To address suspected cross-contamination and a sequencing artifact, a later analysis removed 592 highly shared, low-generation-probability nucleotide sequences. For each public chain, a later analysis derived a clonal expansion index from normalized ranks of inferred template counts within each repertoire. In a later analysis, generation probabilities were computed with a VDJ recombination model fitted to out-of-frame rearrangements, and the resulting probabilities were checked against IGoR. Hypergeometric tests were used in a later analysis to score TCR-TCR, TCR-HLA and TCR-CMV co-occurrence, with a repertoire-size bias correction applied to the TCR pairs. To estimate false discovery rates, a later analysis permuted the HLA or CMV assignments 20 times. A later analysis grouped co-occurring TCRs with DBSCAN, adding TCRdist sequence similarity when clustering within HLA-allele-positive subsets. Repertoires with fewer than 30,000 or more than 120,000 public chains were left out of co-occurrence clustering, as were about 5 repertoires with anomalous nucleotide sharing. The table comes from immuneACCESS by way of TCRdb, which keeps in-frame sequences with V and J called. Part of the clones is missing from these tables; in studies checked, under half for an unresolved V gene and the rest for unknown reasons. Clonal size and the V and J genes are those of that table, whereas D and trimming came from the DNA. The sample yields 90,000 to 110,000 clones; more than 60% were counted once. The ten largest clones take up approximately 5.6% of the sample.

The source material was PBMCs. The TCR was taken from a male donor in good health and CMV-seronegative. The V gene is TRBV11-2 and the J gene is TRBJ2-7; 9 nucleotides in the junction match TRBD1. The CDR3 reads as follows: CASSLGDRAGEQYF. The nucleotide sequence is TGTGCCAGCAGCTTGGGGGACAGGGCGGGCGAGCAGTACTTC.